This record concerns one T cell receptor beta chain sequence. Its antigen is undetermined. This sample stems from a study of cytomegalovirus exposure and HLA in healthy donors. Study results and caveats: It was found in a later analysis that first-cohort TCR clusters tended to co-occur in the 100 to 150 validation repertoires. Rare TCR sequences predominated, though certain public TCRs were found in many donors. The authors enumerated around 150 TCR beta chains as linked to cytomegalovirus.

CDR3 size: 13 residues. The V and J ends lost 5 bases and 10 bases, in that order; junction bases with no gene match: 7. CDR1 and CDR2 (germline): SNHLY, FYNNEI. Clones were read by immunoSEQ multiplex PCR, and TCRdb kept only the in-frame ones, dropping some. The table records around 140,000 clones, approximately 86% of them present only once. Sample: PBMCs. V gene TRBV2 combines with J gene TRBJ1-4, with TRBD1 matching over 7 bases. The receptor comes from a man aged 18 to 35 in good health and CMV-seropositive. The CDR3 sequence: CASSYMTGRKLFF. The CDR3 region has the DNA TGTGCCAGCAGTTACATGACAGGGCGAAAACTGTTTTTT. The variable domain in full, with the rest retrieved from reference TRBV2 and TRBJ1-4, is EPEVTQTPSHQVTQMGQEVILRCVPISNHLYFYWYRQILGQKVEFLVSFYNNEISEKSEIFDDQFSVERPDGSNFTLKIRSTKLEDSAMYFCASSYMTGRKLFFGSGTQLSVL.